The source of this T cell receptor beta chain is a study of monozygotic twins with inflammatory bowel disease. TCRdb reprocessed the 5' RACE reads; each CDR3 protein has one entry and no DNA is given. This table lists 200,000 to 250,000 distinct CDR3 sequences. This TCR derives from a human donor with ulcerative colitis or Crohn's disease, or a healthy co-twin of an affected twin (not recorded which). Sequenced: blood.

This CDR3 reads CASSEPGPNYGYTF. This sequence joins TRBV25-1 and TRBJ1-2; TCRdb designates TRBD1, a call that cannot be tested without DNA. The CDR3 has 14 amino acids. CDR1 is MGHDK, CDR2 SYGVNS, per germline.